The text below deals with one TCR beta chain. Germline values: CDR1 SEHNR, CDR2 FQNEAQ (reference sequence). The V and J ends lost 3 bases and 3 bases respectively, with 12 bases between them. The CDR3 loop spans 14 amino acids. These data belong to a study of STAT5B mutations in CD4+ large granular lymphocyte leukemia. The assay was run at survey level. Sequencing used immunoSEQ multiplex PCR; TCRdb keeps in-frame clones, though not all of them. This sample has more than 30,000 clones, with roughly 91% found just once. The chain joins TRBV7-9 to TRBJ2-7; no firm D call. The TCR originated in a human donor in good health. Sequenced sample: CD4+ T cells from blood buffy coats. The CDR3 sequence: CASSLTGLFYEQYF. The CDR3 DNA reads TGTGCCAGCAGCTTGACTGGCCTCTTCTACGAGCAGTACTTC.